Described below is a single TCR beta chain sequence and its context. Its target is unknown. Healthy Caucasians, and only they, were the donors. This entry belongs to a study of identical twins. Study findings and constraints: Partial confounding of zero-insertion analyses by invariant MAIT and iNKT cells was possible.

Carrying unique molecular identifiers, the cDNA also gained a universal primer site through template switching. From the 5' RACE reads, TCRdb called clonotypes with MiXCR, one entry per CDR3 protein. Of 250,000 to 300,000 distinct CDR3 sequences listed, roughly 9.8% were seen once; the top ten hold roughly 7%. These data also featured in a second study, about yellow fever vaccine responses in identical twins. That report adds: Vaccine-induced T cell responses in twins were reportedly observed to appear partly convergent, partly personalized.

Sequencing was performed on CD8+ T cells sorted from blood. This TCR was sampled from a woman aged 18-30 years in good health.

CDR3 region: CASSHPSSGELFF. The CDR3 DNA reads TGTGCCAGCAGCCATCCTTCCTCCGGGGAGCTGTTTTTT. The chain couples TRBV7-9 to TRBJ2-2; D gene uncertain. The germline V and J ends were trimmed by 5 bases and 6 bases, with 10 bases remaining between them. The CDR3 runs 13 residues. Germline assignment: CDR1 SEHNR and CDR2 FQNEAQ (reference sequence).